This is a list of T cell receptor beta chains from one sample in a study of blood T cells in healthy people across ages. MiXCR, applied by TCRdb to the 5' RACE reads, yields one record per CDR3 protein. The table includes 1.5 million to 2 million distinct CDR3 sequences, under 30% detected once. Sequences were obtained from blood. These TCRs come from a young woman in good health. The CDR3 runs from the conserved cysteine through the conserved F or W. The D gene is left open where the match is weak. Some rows have no size entry. The others give once, few or many, or a class for an expanded clone.

abundance	len	v_gene	j_gene	d_gene	CDR3aa	CDR3nt
-	16	TRBV11-2	TRBJ1-6	-	CASSLDPRAGRMPPHF	TGTGCCAGCAGCTTAGATCCACGGGCGGGAAGGATGCCCCCCCACTTT
-	13	TRBV6-5	TRBJ2-4	-	CASRDASVGIQYF	TGTGCCAGCAGGGACGCTTCGGTGGGCATTCAGTACTTC
-	13	TRBV28	TRBJ1-2	-	CASRVRAGYGYTF	TGTGCCAGCAGGGTCAGGGCGGGCTATGGCTACACCTTC
many	16	TRBV18	TRBJ2-7	-	CASSPYSGTRPNEQYF	TGTGCCAGCTCGCCTTACTCCGGGACACGCCCTAACGAGCAGTACTTC
-	15	TRBV7-9	TRBJ1-2	-	CASSGGHTTNYGYTF	TGTGCCAGCAGCGGGGGACATACCACTAACTATGGCTACACCTTC
few	13	TRBV25-1	TRBJ2-7	-	CASSETPTYEQYF	TGTGCCAGCAGTGAAACTCCTACCTACGAGCAGTACTTC
-	15	TRBV5-1	TRBJ2-5	-	CASSPRWGLGETQYF	TGCGCCAGCAGCCCACGATGGGGGTTGGGGGAGACCCAGTACTTC
-	14	TRBV12-3/TRBV12-4	TRBJ2-1	-	CASSLISSYNERYF	TGTGCCAGCAGTTTGATAAGCTCCTACAATGAGCGGTACTTC
many	14	TRBV5-1	TRBJ2-7	TRBD1	CASSLDGRGYEQYF	TGCGCCAGCAGCTTGGACGGCAGGGGGTACGAGCAGTACTTC
-	14	TRBV3-1	TRBJ2-3	TRBD1	CASSPRDRANTQYF	TGTGCCAGCAGCCCCCGGGACAGAGCTAATACGCAGTATTTT
-	13	TRBV24-1	TRBJ1-2	-	CATRQTATDGYTF	TGTGCCACCAGGCAGACAGCTACGGATGGCTACACCTTC
few	16	TRBV7-2	TRBJ2-5	TRBD2	CASSPQTSGRGETQYF	TGTGCCAGCAGCCCCCAGACTAGCGGGAGGGGGGAGACCCAGTACTTC
few	13	TRBV24-1	TRBJ1-2	-	CATSGAGAYGYTF	TGTGCCACCAGTGGTGCTGGGGCATATGGCTACACCTTC
-	16	TRBV5-4	TRBJ2-3	TRBD1	CASSLGQAAGTDTQYF	TGTGCCAGCAGCCTGGGACAGGCAGCGGGCACAGATACGCAGTATTTT
-	15	TRBV6-5	TRBJ1-1	-	CASSYARTKNTEAFF	TGTGCCAGCAGTTACGCCAGGACAAAGAACACTGAAGCTTTCTTT
many	13	TRBV7-2	TRBJ2-7	-	CASSFDRTYEQYF	TGTGCCAGCAGCTTCGACAGGACCTACGAGCAGTACTTC
-	16	TRBV7-6	TRBJ2-7	-	CASSSLSGALGYEQYF	TGTGCCAGCAGCTCTCTCTCGGGGGCCCTGGGATACGAGCAGTACTTC
many	13	TRBV29-1	TRBJ1-5	-	CSVLDSLNQPQHF	TGCAGCGTTCTGGACAGTCTTAATCAGCCCCAGCATTTT
many	14	TRBV6-5	TRBJ2-7	-	CASSYSGPPYEQYF	TGTGCCAGCAGTTACTCCGGACCTCCCTACGAGCAGTACTTC
-	17	TRBV7-3	TRBJ2-2	-	CASSRAPGSLSFGELFF	TGTGCCAGCAGTCGCGCCCCCGGGTCCCTGTCTTTCGGGGAGCTGTTTTTT
few	14	TRBV7-2	TRBJ1-4	-	CASSVDSGDEKLFF	TGTGCCAGCAGCGTAGACAGCGGGGATGAAAAACTGTTTTTT
once	14	TRBV5-4	TRBJ2-5	TRBD2	CASSRSSGPGTQYF	TGTGCCAGCAGCCGCTCTAGCGGACCCGGGACCCAGTACTTC
-	15	TRBV27	TRBJ1-4	-	CASSPRAGTNEKLFF	TGTGCCAGCAGTCCCCGGGCCGGAACTAATGAAAAACTGTTTTTT
few	17	TRBV27	TRBJ1-6	-	CASSPRPSRTGNSPLHF	TGTGCCAGCAGTCCTCGACCCAGCCGGACGGGTAATTCACCCCTCCACTTT
many	14	TRBV28	TRBJ1-2	-	CASSFGGGSYGYTF	TGTGCCAGCAGTTTTGGGGGCGGAAGCTATGGCTACACCTTC
-	16	TRBV27	TRBJ2-7	-	CASSLSPRTGSYEQYF	TGTGCCAGCAGTTTAAGTCCCCGAACTGGCTCCTACGAGCAGTACTTC
-	12	TRBV28	TRBJ1-2	TRBD1	CASSSRTGGSTF	TGTGCCAGCAGTTCTAGGACAGGGGGCAGCACCTTC
-	15	TRBV7-3	TRBJ2-5	-	CASSLMPGSQETQYF	TGTGCCAGCAGCTTAATGCCAGGGTCCCAAGAGACCCAGTACTTC
-	14	TRBV10-2	TRBJ2-3	-	CASRTGTTRDTQYF	TGCGCCAGCAGAACCGGGACCACTAGAGATACGCAGTATTTT
-	15	TRBV20-1	TRBJ1-3	-	CSARVGRQSGNTIYF	TGCAGTGCTAGAGTTGGCAGACAATCTGGAAACACCATATATTTT
-	14	TRBV14	TRBJ2-5	TRBD2	CASSRGRDQETQYF	TGTGCCAGCAGCCGAGGGAGGGACCAAGAGACCCAGTACTTC
-	16	TRBV18	TRBJ1-6	TRBD1	CASSPPGQGYNSPLHF	TGTGCCAGCTCACCACCGGGACAGGGGTACAATTCACCCCTCCACTTT
many	12	TRBV6-6	TRBJ1-2	-	CASKVGNYGYTF	TGTGCCAGCAAAGTCGGCAACTATGGCTACACCTTC
-	14	TRBV2	TRBJ2-2	-	CASSEDRAPGELCF	TGTGCCAGCAGTGAAGACAGGGCCCCCGGGGAGCTGTGTTTT
-	17	TRBV6-6	TRBJ2-1	TRBD2	CASSYSLAGTQVNGQFF	TGTGCCAGCAGTTACTCCCTAGCGGGTACACAGGTAAATGGGCAGTTCTTC
many	14	TRBV12-5	TRBJ2-7	TRBD1	CASGSSTGTYEQYF	TGTGCTAGTGGCTCTTCGACAGGGACCTACGAGCAGTACTTC
-	17	TRBV10-3	TRBJ2-2	-	CAIRVGGSGSSGGELFF	TGTGCCATCAGGGTTGGTGGCAGCGGGTCGAGTGGCGGGGAGCTGTTTTTT
few	11	TRBV29-1	TRBJ1-2	-	CSVAGAEGYTF	TGCAGCGTTGCGGGGGCGGAAGGCTACACCTTC
-	16	TRBV7-6	TRBJ2-2	TRBD1	CASSLEGQGSTGELFF	TGTGCCAGCAGCTTAGAGGGACAGGGTTCCACCGGGGAGCTGTTTTTT
once	16	TRBV12-3/TRBV12-4	TRBJ2-3	-	CASSFYGGESTDVQYF	TGTGCCAGCAGTTTTTATGGCGGGGAGAGCACAGATGTGCAGTATTTT
-	16	TRBV6-2/TRBV6-3	TRBJ1-5	-	CASSYLEGGSNQPQHF	TGTGCCAGCAGTTACTTGGAGGGCGGTAGCAATCAGCCCCAGCATTTT
many	16	TRBV10-1	TRBJ2-5	TRBD2	CASSESRSREGETQYF	TGCGCCAGCAGTGAGTCTAGGAGTCGGGAGGGAGAGACCCAGTACTTC
few	15	TRBV9	TRBJ2-1	-	CASSSRGGLSDVQFF	TGTGCCAGCAGCTCCAGAGGGGGACTAAGCGATGTGCAGTTCTTC
many	15	TRBV11-1	TRBJ2-5	-	CASSLADWTEETQYF	TGTGCCAGCAGCTTAGCGGATTGGACAGAAGAGACCCAGTACTTC
few	15	TRBV7-9	TRBJ1-2	-	CASTSFAGANYGYTF	TGTGCCAGCACCTCTTTTGCGGGGGCGAACTATGGCTACACCTTC
few	14	TRBV10-3	TRBJ2-3	-	CAIRKEGPTDTQYF	TGTGCCATCCGTAAGGAGGGGCCCACAGATACGCAGTATTTT
-	13	TRBV20-1	TRBJ2-7	-	CSAKHGVTYEQYF	TGCAGTGCAAAACACGGGGTTACCTACGAGCAGTACTTC